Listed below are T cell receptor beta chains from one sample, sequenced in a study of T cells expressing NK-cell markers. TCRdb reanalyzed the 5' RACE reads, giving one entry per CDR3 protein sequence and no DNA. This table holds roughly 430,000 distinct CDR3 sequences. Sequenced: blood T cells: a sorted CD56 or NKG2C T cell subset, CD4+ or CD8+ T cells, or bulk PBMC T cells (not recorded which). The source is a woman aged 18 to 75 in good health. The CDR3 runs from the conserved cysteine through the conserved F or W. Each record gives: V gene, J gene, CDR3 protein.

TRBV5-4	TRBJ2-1	CASSSTVSEQFF
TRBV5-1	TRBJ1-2	CASSSSQGFYGYTF
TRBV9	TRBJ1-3	CASSVEGSGNTIYF
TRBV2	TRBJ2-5	CASIWGDRETQYF
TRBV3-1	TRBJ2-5	CASSPGTHRETQYF
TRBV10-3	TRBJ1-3	CATHGSQRGNTIYF
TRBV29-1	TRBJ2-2	CSVVIWAGTGELFF
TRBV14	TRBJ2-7	CASSPLTVFDSYEQYF
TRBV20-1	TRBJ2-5	CSARAWGVQETQYF
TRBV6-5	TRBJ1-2	CASSYRQGRGYTF
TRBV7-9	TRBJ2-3	CASNPRTSGFTDTQYF
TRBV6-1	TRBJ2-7	CASTRSGQGIEQYF
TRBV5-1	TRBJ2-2	CASSYGHRSTGELFF
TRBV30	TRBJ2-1	CAWSVTGAHNEQFF
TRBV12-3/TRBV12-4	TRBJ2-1	CASTKLAGDHEQFF
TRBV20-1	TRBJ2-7	CSARDLSPAQYF
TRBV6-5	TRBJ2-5	CASSHEETQYF
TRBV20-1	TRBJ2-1	CSARPSSAHPYNEQFF
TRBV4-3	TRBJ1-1	CASSQGRAGSPEAFF
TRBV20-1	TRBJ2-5	CSAKGGWETQYF
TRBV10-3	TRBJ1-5	CAISELAGTSQPQHF
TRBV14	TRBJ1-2	CASSQLTGYGYTF
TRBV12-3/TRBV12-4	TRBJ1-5	CASAYFQGQKQPQHF
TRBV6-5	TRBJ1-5	CASSYSLGQQRPQHF
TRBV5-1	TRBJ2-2	CASSLDGSNTGELFF
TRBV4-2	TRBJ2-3	CASSQEQASTDTQYF
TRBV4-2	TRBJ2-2	CASSQTSGEVNTGELFF
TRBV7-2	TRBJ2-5	CASSLSGSRETQYF
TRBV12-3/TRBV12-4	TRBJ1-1	CASSLGRAEAFF
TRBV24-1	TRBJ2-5	CAPTTGGISETQYF
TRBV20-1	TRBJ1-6	CSASSRGSPLHF
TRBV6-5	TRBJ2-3	CASSYERAYSTDTQYF
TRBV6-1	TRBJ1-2	CASSEEVGGYTF